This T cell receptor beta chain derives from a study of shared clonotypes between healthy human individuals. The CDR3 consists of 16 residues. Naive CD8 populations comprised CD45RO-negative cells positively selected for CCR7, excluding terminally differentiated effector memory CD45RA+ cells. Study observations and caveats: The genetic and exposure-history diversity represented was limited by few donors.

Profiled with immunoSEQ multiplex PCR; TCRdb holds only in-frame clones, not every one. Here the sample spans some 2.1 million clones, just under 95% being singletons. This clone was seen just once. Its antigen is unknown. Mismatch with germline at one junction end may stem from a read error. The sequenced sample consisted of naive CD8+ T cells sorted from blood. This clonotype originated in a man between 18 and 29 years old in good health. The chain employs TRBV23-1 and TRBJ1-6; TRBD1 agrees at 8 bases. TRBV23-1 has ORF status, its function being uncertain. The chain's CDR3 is CASRGQAASSNSPLHF. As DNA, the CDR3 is TGCGCCAGCAGGGGACAGGCCGCCTCCTCTAATTCACCCCTCCACTTT.